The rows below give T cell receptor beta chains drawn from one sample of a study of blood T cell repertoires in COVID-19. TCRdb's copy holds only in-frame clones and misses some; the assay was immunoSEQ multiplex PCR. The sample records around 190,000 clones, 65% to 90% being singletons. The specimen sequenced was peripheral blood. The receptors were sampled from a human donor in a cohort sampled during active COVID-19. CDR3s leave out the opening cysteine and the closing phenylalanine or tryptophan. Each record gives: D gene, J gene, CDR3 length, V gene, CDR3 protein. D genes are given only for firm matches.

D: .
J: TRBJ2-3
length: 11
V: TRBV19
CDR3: ASSWSPADTQY

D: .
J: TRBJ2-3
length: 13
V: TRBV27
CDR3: ASSLSGHRPDTQY

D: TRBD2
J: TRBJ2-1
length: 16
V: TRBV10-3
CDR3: AISARWEGRSSYNEQF

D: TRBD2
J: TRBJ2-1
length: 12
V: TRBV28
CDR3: ASSLDGRANEQF

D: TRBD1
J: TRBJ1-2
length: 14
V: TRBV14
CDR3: ASSQGQGAWDYGYT

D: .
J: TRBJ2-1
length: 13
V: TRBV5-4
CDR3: ASSSDGSSYNEQF

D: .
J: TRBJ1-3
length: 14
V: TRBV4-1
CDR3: ASSQPRDSKGNTIY

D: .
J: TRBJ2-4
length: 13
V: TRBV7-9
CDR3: ASSLDARQLNIQY

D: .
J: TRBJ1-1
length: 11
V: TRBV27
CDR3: ASRNRVGTEAF

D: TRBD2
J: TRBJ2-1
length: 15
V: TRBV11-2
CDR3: ASSLSLAGSPYNEQF

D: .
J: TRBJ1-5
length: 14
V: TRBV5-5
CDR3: ASSLEQGYSNQPQH

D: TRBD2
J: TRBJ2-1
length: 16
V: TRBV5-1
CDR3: ASSFTTTSGTTYNEQF

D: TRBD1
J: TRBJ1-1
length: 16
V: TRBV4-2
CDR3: ASSQDRQGGFMNTEAF

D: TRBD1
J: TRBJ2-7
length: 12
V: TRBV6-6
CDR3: ASSDRAHSYEQY

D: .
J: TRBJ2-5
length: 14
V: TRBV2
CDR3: ASSFAAEIIQETQY

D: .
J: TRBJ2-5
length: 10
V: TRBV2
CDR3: AGGGSSETQY

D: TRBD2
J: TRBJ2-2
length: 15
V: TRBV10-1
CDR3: ASSEGPAGVHTGELF

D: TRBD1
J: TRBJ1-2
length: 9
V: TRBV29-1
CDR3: SVTTGGGYT

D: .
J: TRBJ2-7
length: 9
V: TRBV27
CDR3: ASSFTYEQY

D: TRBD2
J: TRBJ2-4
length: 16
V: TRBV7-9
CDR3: ASSLLPGLAGEQNIQY

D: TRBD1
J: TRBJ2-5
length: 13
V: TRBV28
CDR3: ASSSRRDRQETQY

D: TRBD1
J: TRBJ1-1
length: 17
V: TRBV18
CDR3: ASSRTGTLVGQMNTEAF

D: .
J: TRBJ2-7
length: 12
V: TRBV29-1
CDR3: SVCDRGLGYEQY

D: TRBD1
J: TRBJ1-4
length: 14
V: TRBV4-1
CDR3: ASSQGDGTANEKLF

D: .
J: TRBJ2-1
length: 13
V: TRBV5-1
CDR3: ASSPGEGSYNEQF

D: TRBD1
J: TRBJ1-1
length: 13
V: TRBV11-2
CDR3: ASSSSDRGGAEAF

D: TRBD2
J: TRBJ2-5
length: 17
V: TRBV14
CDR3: ASSASRLAGVRFKETQY

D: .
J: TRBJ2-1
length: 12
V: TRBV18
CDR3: ASSPPSRINEQF

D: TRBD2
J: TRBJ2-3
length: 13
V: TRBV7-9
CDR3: ASLREERFTDTQY

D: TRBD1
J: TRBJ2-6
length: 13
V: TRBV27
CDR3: ASGTTGAGANVLT

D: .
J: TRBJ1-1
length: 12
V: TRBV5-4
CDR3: ASSLEAGSTEAF

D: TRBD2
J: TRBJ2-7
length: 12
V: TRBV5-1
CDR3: ASSLTSGMGEQY

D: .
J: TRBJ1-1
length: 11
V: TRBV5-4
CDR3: ASSRTRSEEAF

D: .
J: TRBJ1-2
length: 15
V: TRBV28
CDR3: ASSLYQSGSGLYGYT